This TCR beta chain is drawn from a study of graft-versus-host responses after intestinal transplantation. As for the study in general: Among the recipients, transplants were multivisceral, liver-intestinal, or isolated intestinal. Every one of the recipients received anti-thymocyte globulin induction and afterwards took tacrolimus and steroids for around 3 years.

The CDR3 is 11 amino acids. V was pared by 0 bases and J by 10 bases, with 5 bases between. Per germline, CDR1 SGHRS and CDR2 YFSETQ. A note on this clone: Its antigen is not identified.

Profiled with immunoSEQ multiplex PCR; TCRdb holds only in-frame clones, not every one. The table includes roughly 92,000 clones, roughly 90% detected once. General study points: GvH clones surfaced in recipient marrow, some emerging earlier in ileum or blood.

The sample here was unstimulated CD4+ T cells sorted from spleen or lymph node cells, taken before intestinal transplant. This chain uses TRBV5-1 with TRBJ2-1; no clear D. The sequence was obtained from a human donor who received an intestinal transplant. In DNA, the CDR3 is TGCGCCAGCAGCTTGGGGGCAGAGCAGTTCTTC. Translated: CASSLGAEQFF.